This passage covers 4 T cell receptor beta chains from one sample sequenced in a study of CD8+CD57+ T cells in acquired aplastic anemia. Profiles of TCR beta VDJ and CDR3 were generated from a genomic DNA template. TCRdb processed the reads anew with MiXCR; each CDR3 protein has one entry. The table has 150,000 to 200,000 distinct CDR3 sequences, about 64% seen once. The sequenced material came from sorted CD4+, CD8+, or CD8+CD57+ T cells (not recorded which) from PBMCs. These receptor sequences come from a human donor with severe aplastic anemia or a healthy control (not recorded which).

J is TRBJ1-4 and V is TRBV9, with 10 bases matching TRBD1. CDR3 size: 13 residues. Germline V gene data show CDR1 as SGDLS and CDR2 as YYNGEE. Trimming at V came to 5 bases and at J to 12 bases, leaving 7 bases not matched to a gene. The DNA of the CDR3 is TGTGCCAGCAGGCCGGGACAGGGGATAGAACTGTTTTTT. Translation: CASRPGQGIELFF.

This clonotype came up a few times. This chain connects TRBV10-3 to TRBJ2-2; D uncertain. Trimming removed 3 bases from V and 4 bases from J, with 12 bases in between. The CDR3 spans 15 residues. Germline-derived CDR1 and CDR2 are ENHRY and SYGVKD. The CDR3 nucleotides read TGTGCCATCAGTGATATATTGGCTCTCACCGGGGAGCTGTTTTTT. Encoded protein: CAISDILALTGELFF.

The V gene is TRBV19, the J gene TRBJ1-1; TRBD1 is a possible D gene (6 bases). V dropped 6 bases and J dropped 10 bases, with 21 bases sitting between them. CDR3 size: 14 residues. Per the germline V gene, CDR1 is LNHDA and CDR2 is SQIVND (reference sequence). The DNA for the CDR3 is TGTGCCAGTAGCCCGGGACACCTTACCCCTGGAGCTTTCTTT. This translates into CASSPGHLTPGAFF.

The J gene is TRBJ2-2, the V gene TRBV19; no clear D gene. This CDR3 contains 13 residues. V lost 4 bases, J lost 7 bases, and 10 bases lay in between. Per germline, CDR1 LNHDA and CDR2 SQIVND (reference sequence). The CDR3, as DNA: TGTGCCAGTAGTAGGCGGCAAAGCGGGGAGCTGTTTTTT. Translated, it gives CASSRRQSGELFF.